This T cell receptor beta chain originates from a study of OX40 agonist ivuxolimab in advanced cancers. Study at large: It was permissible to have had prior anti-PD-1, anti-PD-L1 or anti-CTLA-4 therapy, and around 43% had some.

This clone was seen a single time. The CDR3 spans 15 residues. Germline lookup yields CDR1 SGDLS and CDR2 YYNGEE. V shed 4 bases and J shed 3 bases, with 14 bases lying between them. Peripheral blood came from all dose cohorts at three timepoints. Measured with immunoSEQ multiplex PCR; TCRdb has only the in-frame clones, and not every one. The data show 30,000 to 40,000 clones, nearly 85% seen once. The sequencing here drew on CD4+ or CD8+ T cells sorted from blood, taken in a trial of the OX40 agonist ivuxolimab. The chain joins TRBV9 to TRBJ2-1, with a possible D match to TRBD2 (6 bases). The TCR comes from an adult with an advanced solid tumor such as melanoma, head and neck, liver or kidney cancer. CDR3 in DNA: TGTGCCAGCAGCTCCGGGAGAGGGGACTACAATGAGCAGTTCTTC. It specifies CASSSGRGDYNEQFF.